The 14 T cell receptor beta chains below were found in one sample sequenced in a study of blood T cell repertoires in COVID-19. Here immunoSEQ multiplex PCR was the method, and the copy in TCRdb shows in-frame clones only, minus some. The sample includes some 150,000 clones, around 84% of them seen just once. Sequencing used peripheral blood. The receptors come from a woman aged 60-70 years with acute or convalescent COVID-19.

The chain couples TRBV30 to TRBJ2-7, with D tentatively TRBD2 (5 bases). Deletions cut 0 bases from V and 7 bases from J, with 7 bases between. Germline lookup yields CDR1 GTSNPN and CDR2 SVGIG (reference sequence). The CDR3 loop spans 11 amino acids. The CDR3 loop is CAWSVTREQYF. The CDR3 DNA is TGTGCCTGGAGTGTAACTAGAGAGCAGTACTTC.

The chain carries TRBV15 and TRBJ1-5, with a tentative D call TRBD1 (5 bases). This CDR3 is 11 amino acids long. CDR1 is LNHNV, CDR2 YYDKDF, per germline (reference sequence). Trimming removed 3 bases at V and 12 bases at J, with 9 bases between. This CDR3 reads CATSRGRDQHF. In DNA form, the CDR3 reads TGTGCCACCAGCAGGGGGCGGGACCAGCATTTT.

The rearrangement joins TRBV28 to TRBJ1-1; possibly TRBD1 for D (5 bases). Per germline, CDR1 MDHEN and CDR2 SYDVKM. Trimming stripped 4 bases from V and 0 bases from J, with 24 bases between. This CDR3 contains 19 residues. CDR3 DNA: TGTGCCAGCAGTTCCGAAATGCAGGGTCCTTTCACTATGAACACTGAAGCTTTCTTT. This translates into CASSSEMQGPFTMNTEAFF.

The chain combines TRBV4-1 with TRBJ1-3, with a possible D match to TRBD1 (5 bases). Trimming stripped 0 bases from V and 1 base from J, with 7 bases between. The CDR3 is made up of 15 amino acids. Germline CDR1 is MGHRA and CDR2 is YSYEKL. DNA of the CDR3: TGCGCCAGCAGCCAAGATCGGGGGTCTGGAAACACCATATATTTT. It yields the protein CASSQDRGSGNTIYF.

The chain has TRBV6-1 and TRBJ2-7, with TRBD1 identical over 9 bases. Trimming took 3 bases from V and 3 from J; bases not matched to a gene: 15. Germline V gene lookup returns CDR1 MNHNS and CDR2 SASEGT. This CDR3 has 18 amino acids. CDR3 DNA: TGTGCCAGCAGTGAGGCTCCTTTAGGCACAGGGGGCATCTACGAGCAGTACTTC. This translates into CASSEAPLGTGGIYEQYF.

The rearrangement links TRBV15 to TRBJ2-5, with a possible D match to TRBD2 (6 bases). This CDR3 spans 14 amino acids. Trimming removed 3 bases at V and 5 bases at J, with 13 bases between. The germline V gene has CDR1 LNHNV and CDR2 YYDKDF (reference sequence). The CDR3: CATSRGTRRETQYF. For the CDR3, the DNA is TGTGCCACCAGCAGGGGGACTCGCCGCGAGACCCAGTACTTC.

The rearrangement uses TRBV7-8 and TRBJ2-3, with a possible D match to TRBD2 (6 bases). CDR3 length: 15 amino acids. V gave up 4 bases and J gave up 4 bases, with 15 bases separating them. The germline V gene encodes CDR1 SGHVS and CDR2 FQNEAQ. This chain's CDR3 is CASSSGTPAPDTQYF. For the CDR3, the DNA is TGTGCCAGCAGCTCTGGGACTCCCGCTCCAGATACGCAGTATTTT.

The J gene is TRBJ2-3, the V gene TRBV7-2, with 8 positions matching TRBD2. The CDR3 totals 15 residues. The junction had 6 bases not matched to a gene; V was cut back by 5 bases and J by 2 bases. CDR1 and CDR2 from the germline V gene are SGHTA and FQGNSA. The CDR3 DNA sequence: TGTGCCAGCAGCCGTACTAGCGGCCACACAGATACGCAGTATTTT. Amino acids: CASSRTSGHTDTQYF. Together with reference TRBV7-2 and TRBJ2-3, the CDR3 gives the full variable domain: GAGVSQSPSNKVTEKGKDVELRCDPISGHTALYWYRQSLGQGLEFLIYFQGNSAPDKSGLPSDRFSAERTGGSVSTLTIQRTQQEDSAVYLCASSRTSGHTDTQYFGPGTRLTVL.

The chain carries TRBV5-1 and TRBJ2-3, with TRBD2 identical over 9 bases. With V trimmed by 2 bases and J by 2 bases, 6 bases remained unmatched. Germline V CDR1 and CDR2: SGHRS, YFSETQ. The CDR3 has 16 residues. The DNA of the CDR3 is TGCGCCAGCAGCTTCGTGGCGGGGGGGTCCACAGATACGCAGTATTTT. As protein: CASSFVAGGSTDTQYF. The variable domain in full, completed from reference TRBV5-1 and TRBJ2-3, reads KAGVTQTPRYLIKTRGQQVTLSCSPISGHRSVSWYQQTPGQGLQFLFEYFSETQRNKGNFPGRFSGRQFSNSRSEMNVSTLELGDSALYLCASSFVAGGSTDTQYFGPGTRLTVL.

CDR3 coding DNA: TGTGCCAGTAGCCCCCGAAGCGGGGGGCCCCAAGAGACCCAGTACTTC. Amino acids: CASSPRSGGPQETQYF. The chain has TRBV19 and TRBJ2-5, with 9 bases fitting TRBD2. V lost 6 bases to trimming and J lost 1 base; unmatched junction nucleotides: 9. The CDR3 spans 16 residues. The germline gives CDR1 LNHDA, CDR2 SQIVND (reference sequence).

The rearrangement links TRBV5-1 to TRBJ2-3; 9 nucleotides agree with TRBD2. The CDR3 consists of 13 residues. Per the germline V gene, CDR1 is SGHRS and CDR2 is YFSETQ. The ends lost 8 bases at V and 2 bases at J; junction bases unmatched: 3. Here the CDR3 reads CASSGGLTDTQYF. CDR3 in DNA: TGCGCCAGTAGCGGGGGCCTCACAGATACGCAGTATTTT. The variable domain in full, completed from reference TRBV5-1 and TRBJ2-3, reads KAGVTQTPRYLIKTRGQQVTLSCSPISGHRSVSWYQQTPGQGLQFLFEYFSETQRNKGNFPGRFSGRQFSNSRSEMNVSTLELGDSALYLCASSGGLTDTQYFGPGTRLTVL.

The V and J genes are TRBV5-1 and TRBJ1-5; D unresolved. Germline-derived CDR1 and CDR2 are SGHRS and YFSETQ. Trimming stripped 4 bases from V and 1 base from J, with 9 bases between. The CDR3 is made up of 14 amino acids. The CDR3 DNA reads TGCGCCAGCAGCGCGGGTGGGAGCAATCAGCCCCAGCATTTT. Protein sequence: CASSAGGSNQPQHF.

This chain connects TRBV6-5 to TRBJ2-7; weak D call: TRBD2 (5 bases). CDR3 length: 13 residues. V was shortened by 0 bases and J by 2 bases, with 5 bases between the two germline ends. Per germline, CDR1 MNHEY and CDR2 SVGAGI. CDR3 amino acids: CASSYSRAYEQYF. The CDR3 DNA follows: TGTGCCAGCAGTTACTCGCGGGCCTACGAGCAGTACTTC.

The chain links TRBV30 to TRBJ2-7; the D gene is possibly TRBD1 (6 bases). This CDR3 has 12 amino acids. In germline, CDR1 is GTSNPN, CDR2 SVGIG (reference sequence). V gave up 1 base and J gave up 4 bases, with 8 bases separating them. The CDR3 spells CAWSAQGYEQYF. CDR3 DNA: TGTGCCTGGAGTGCACAGGGTTACGAGCAGTACTTC.